The entry below gives a single T cell receptor beta chain sequence along with its context. The record originates from a study of blood T cell repertoires in COVID-19. On the study more broadly: COVID-19 samples, acute and convalescent, were from the United States, Italy and Spain. Nucleic acid was either cDNA or gDNA, and it came from T cells, B-cell-depleted T cells, or PBMCs.

Per the study methods: Estimation of nucleated cell counts was performed using reference gene primer amplification. The method was immunoSEQ multiplex PCR; TCRdb's version includes in-frame clones alone and lacks a portion of them. V and J calls and clone size are copied from that table; D and trimming were computed from the DNA. The profile covers around 250,000 clones, with approximately 89% appearing a single time and 1.6% taken by the ten largest. Sequencing used peripheral blood. This sequence was found in a woman in her fifties or sixties who had recovered from COVID-19.

The CDR3 sequence: CASSLGTAPLYEQYF. CDR3 in DNA: TGTGCCAGCAGCCTCGGGACAGCGCCCCTCTACGAGCAGTACTTC. This chain uses TRBV11-2 with TRBJ2-7, with 7 bases lining up with TRBD1. Trimming took 5 bases from V and 3 from J; bases not matched to a gene: 10. The CDR3 totals 15 residues. Looked up from germline, CDR1 is SGHAT and CDR2 is FQNNGV.